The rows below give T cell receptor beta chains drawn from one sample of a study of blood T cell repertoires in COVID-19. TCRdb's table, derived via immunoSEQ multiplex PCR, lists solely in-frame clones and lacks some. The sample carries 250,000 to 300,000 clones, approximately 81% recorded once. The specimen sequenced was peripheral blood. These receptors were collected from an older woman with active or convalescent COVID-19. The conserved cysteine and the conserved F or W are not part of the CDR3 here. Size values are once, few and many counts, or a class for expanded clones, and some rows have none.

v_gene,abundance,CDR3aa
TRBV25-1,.,ASSSDREGGETQY
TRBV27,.,ASSLLDRLNAYEQY
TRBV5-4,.,ASSPGGGGAGDTQY
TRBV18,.,ASSPWTRGQGSSGNTIY
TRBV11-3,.,ASSSPNSPLH
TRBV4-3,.,ASSQALDRRTYEQY
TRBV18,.,ASSPRAGAGTDTQY
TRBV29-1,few,SVVGQGDGLQH
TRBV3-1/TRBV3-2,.,ASSLGQGLYGYT
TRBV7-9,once,ASSPGQGIPNEKLF
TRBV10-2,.,ASSLRGNTEAF
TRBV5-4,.,ASSPIGTVNNEQY
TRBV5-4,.,ASSTENELNTQY
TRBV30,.,AWSPTRVLEQY
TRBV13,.,ASSPNGGGYT
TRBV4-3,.,ASSQELMGQGVVGYT
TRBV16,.,ASSGTGEEKLF